The T cell receptor beta chain described here comes from a study of T cells after yellow fever vaccination. This clonotype appeared a few times. Germline lookup yields CDR1 KGHSH and CDR2 LQKENI. Trimming removed 2 bases from V and 3 bases from J, with 8 bases in between. The CDR3 runs 13 residues. TCRdb reprocessed the 5' RACE reads with MiXCR, giving one entry per CDR3 protein. The sample includes hundreds of thousands of distinct CDR3 sequences, around 12% of them seen just once. The TCR sequence derives from a man aged 25 to 45 who received the YFV17D yellow fever vaccine. The rearrangement links TRBV18 to TRBJ2-7, with D possibly being TRBD2 (5 bases). The sequencing here drew on PBMCs, taken on the day of the yellow fever booster vaccination. The CDR3 is CASSPGEGYEQYF. CDR3 in DNA: TGTGCCAGCTCACCAGGAGAGGGCTACGAGCAGTACTTC.